Sequencing of this T cell receptor (beta chain) was carried out in a study of monozygotic twins with inflammatory bowel disease. Germline V gives CDR1 SGHTA, CDR2 FQGTGA. There are 14 residues in the CDR3. The authors made each sample's cDNA in eight separate reactions. TCRdb reworked the 5' RACE reads into one entry per CDR3 protein, no DNA. This repertoire comprises nearly 450,000 distinct CDR3 sequences; its ten largest clones make up about 2.2%. The template was total RNA from whole blood, with no T cell sorting. This rearrangement joins TRBV7-3 to TRBJ2-5; as DNA is missing, the TRBD1 call by TCRdb cannot be tested. This receptor was identified in a human donor with ulcerative colitis or Crohn's disease, or a healthy co-twin of an affected twin (not recorded which). Sequencing was carried out using blood. This chain's CDR3 is CASSLNPGESAQYF.